This is a list of T cell receptor beta chains from one sample in a study of shared clonotypes between healthy human individuals. TCRdb's table, derived via immunoSEQ multiplex PCR, lists solely in-frame clones and lacks some. The repertoire holds 660,000 or so clones, approximately 96% seen once, with less than 0.13% in the top ten. The sequenced sample consisted of naive CD8+ T cells sorted from blood. The receptors here all came from a woman in her thirties in good health. Each CDR3 is given with its conserved first and last residue. A D gene is named only where the DNA matches it firmly. Rows may omit the clone size; those that give it use once, few, many or a size class.

clone_size | j_call | d_call | v_call | cdr3_nt | cdr3_aa
- | TRBJ2-1 | - | TRBV7-7 | TGTGCCAGCAGCTCGGGACGAGACAATGAGCAGTTCTTC | CASSSGRDNEQFF
- | TRBJ2-3 | - | TRBV2 | TGTGCCAGCAGTGAAGACAGGGCCCCTGGTACGCAGTATTTT | CASSEDRAPGTQYF
- | TRBJ1-3 | TRBD1 | TRBV7-9 | TGTGCCAGCAGCGAGACTAAGGGACAGGGGACCTCTGGAAACACCATATATTTT | CASSETKGQGTSGNTIYF
- | TRBJ1-2 | TRBD1 | TRBV5-6 | TGTGCCAGCAGCCTACCCGGGACAGAGTATGGCTACACCTTC | CASSLPGTEYGYTF
- | TRBJ2-7 | - | TRBV30 | TGTGCCTGGAGTGTACGTAAGACCCCGCACCCCTACGAGCAGTACTTC | CAWSVRKTPHPYEQYF
- | TRBJ1-1 | - | TRBV21-1 | TGTGCCAGCAGCAAAGTGTGTCAGGGTAAGAACACTGAAGCTTTCTTT | CASSKVCQGKNTEAFF
- | TRBJ2-5 | - | TRBV19 | TGTGCCACTAACCGGGGGAACCCCCAAGAGACCCAGTACTTC | CATNRGNPQETQYF
- | TRBJ2-2 | - | TRBV7-2 | TGTGCCAGGATCGTGGGGGACACCGGGGAGCTGTTTTTT | CARIVGDTGELFF
- | TRBJ1-1 | - | TRBV5-4 | TGTGCCAGCAGCTCGGGGGTTTCTGAAGCTTTCTTT | CASSSGVSEAFF
once | TRBJ1-6 | - | TRBV2 | TGTGCCAGCGGACCGGAGGTAAAGGCGTCACCCCTCCACTTT | CASGPEVKASPLHF
- | TRBJ1-2 | - | TRBV28 | TGTGCCAGCAGTTTACACAGGTCGGGTGGCTACACCTTC | CASSLHRSGGYTF
- | TRBJ2-7 | TRBD2 | TRBV28 | TGTGCCAGCAGTTTGACGGGATTGCGGGGGACCTACGAGCAGTACTTC | CASSLTGLRGTYEQYF
- | TRBJ2-1 | TRBD2 | TRBV19 | TGTGCCAGTAGTACGCGGGTGGCGGCTAGCGGGCCTCCGCAGTTCTTC | CASSTRVAASGPPQFF
- | TRBJ2-3 | - | TRBV5-8 | TGTGCCAGCAGCTTGGCCGGAGATACGCAGTATTTT | CASSLAGDTQYF
once | TRBJ2-7 | - | TRBV5-5 | TGTGCCAGCAGCCTGACCCGGGGGATTCCCTACGAGCAGTACTTC | CASSLTRGIPYEQYF
- | TRBJ2-3 | TRBD2 | TRBV9 | TGTGCCAGCAGCGCTAGCGGGAGAGGGACAGATACGCAGTATTTT | CASSASGRGTDTQYF
- | TRBJ2-1 | - | TRBV7-2 | TGTGCCAGCAGGGCGGGACGGGCCGACGAGCAGTTCTTC | CASRAGRADEQFF
- | TRBJ2-7 | - | TRBV10-2 | TGCGCCAGCAAGTCGGGAGCCTCCGCCTACGAGCAGTACTTC | CASKSGASAYEQYF
- | TRBJ1-1 | - | TRBV28 | TGTGCCAGCTCTTTAGGGACGTTCATGAACACTGAAGCTTTCTTT | CASSLGTFMNTEAFF
once | TRBJ1-1 | - | TRBV27 | TGTGCCAGCAGTTTATCTGCAGGGGCGATCACTGAAGCTTTCTTT | CASSLSAGAITEAFF
few | TRBJ1-2 | - | TRBV2 | TGTGCCAGCAGCGGGACCCGACCGGGCTACACCTTC | CASSGTRPGYTF
- | TRBJ2-3 | - | TRBV27 | TGTGCCAGCAGACTCCCGGGACGGAGCACAGATACGCAGTATTTT | CASRLPGRSTDTQYF
- | TRBJ2-3 | TRBD2 | TRBV13 | TGTGCCAGCAGCCTGATAGCGGGATTGGGAGATACGCAGTATTTT | CASSLIAGLGDTQYF
- | TRBJ2-1 | TRBD2 | TRBV2 | TGTGCCAGCAGTGATAGGCTAGCGGGAGATCAACAGTTCTTC | CASSDRLAGDQQFF
- | TRBJ2-2 | - | TRBV29-1 | TGCAGCGCCCCGGGACTGAACACCGGGGAGCTGTTTTTT | CSAPGLNTGELFF
- | TRBJ1-4 | - | TRBV18 | TGTGCCAGCTCACCATCGGAGCGTCGGACCAATGAAAAACTGTTTTTT | CASSPSERRTNEKLFF
- | TRBJ2-5 | TRBD1 | TRBV5-1 | TGCGCCAGCAGTTCGGACAGGGACCAAGAGACCCAGTACTTC | CASSSDRDQETQYF
- | TRBJ2-7 | TRBD1 | TRBV19 | TGTGCCAGTGGGGACAGGCGCTACTCCTACGAGCAGTACTTC | CASGDRRYSYEQYF
- | TRBJ2-1 | - | TRBV19 | TGTGCCAGTAGTATTGGACAGACCTCCTACAATGAGCAGTTCTTC | CASSIGQTSYNEQFF
- | TRBJ1-1 | - | TRBV15 | TGTGCCACCAGCAGAGAATGGGGGCACGGTGAAGCTTTCTTT | CATSREWGHGEAFF
- | TRBJ1-2 | - | TRBV9 | TGTGCCAGCAGCGTGTCACAGGGATATAACTATGGCTACACCTTC | CASSVSQGYNYGYTF
- | TRBJ2-5 | - | TRBV7-8 | TGTGCCAGCAGCTTAGATTCCGCGGTGCACGAGACCCAGTACTTC | CASSLDSAVHETQYF
- | TRBJ2-1 | TRBD2 | TRBV5-1 | TGCGCCAGCAGCTTGGCCGACCGGGACTACCGACCAGAGCAGTTCTTC | CASSLADRDYRPEQFF
- | TRBJ1-5 | - | TRBV11-2 | TGTGCCAGCAGCTTACAGGGAGAGGGGGGTCAGCCCCAGCATTTT | CASSLQGEGGQPQHF
- | TRBJ2-1 | TRBD2 | TRBV27 | TGTGCCAGCAGTTTAGGGACTAGCGGGAGGGGTGAGCAGTTCTTC | CASSLGTSGRGEQFF
- | TRBJ1-1 | - | TRBV6-1 | TGTGCCAGCAGAGGGACGGCCGAAAACACTGAAGCTTTCTTT | CASRGTAENTEAFF
- | TRBJ2-1 | - | TRBV29-1 | TGCAGCGTTGAGTGGCTCAGCTCCTACAATGAGCAGTTCTTC | CSVEWLSSYNEQFF
- | TRBJ2-7 | TRBD2 | TRBV2 | TGTGCCAGCAGTGAAATATCATTAGCGGGAAACTACGAGCAGTACTTC | CASSEISLAGNYEQYF
- | TRBJ2-7 | - | TRBV27 | TGTGCCAGCAGTCTCTTGGCGGTCCCAAAGTACGAGCAGTACTTC | CASSLLAVPKYEQYF
- | TRBJ2-7 | - | TRBV5-1 | TGCGCCAGCAGCTTGGATAGGGGGAGCTCCTACGAGCAGTACTTC | CASSLDRGSSYEQYF
- | TRBJ2-3 | - | TRBV28 | TGTGCCAGCGGATTGATCGGGTCTGAAGATACGCAGTATTTT | CASGLIGSEDTQYF